This TCR beta chain stems from a study of blood T cell dynamics during melanoma immunotherapy. Study as a whole: Standard first-line treatment here was pembrolizumab or nivolumab plus ipilimumab in metastatic melanoma.

DNA loading was fixed at roughly 360 ng for all bulk PBMC samples. This table comes from immunoSEQ multiplex PCR, and its TCRdb copy is limited to in-frame clones, with some not included. This sample carries about 22,000 clones, 85% to 90% of them seen once, and the ten largest clones take approximately 1.2%. Time point: pre-treatment baseline. Disease control meant complete response, partial response or stable disease at 12 weeks. Patients with prior systemic cancer treatment, concomitant immunosuppressants, or other active malignancies were excluded. Trimming pared 3 bases from V and 0 bases from J, leaving 13 bases between. The CDR3 sequence is 15 residues long. In germline, CDR1 is SGHKS, CDR2 YYEKEE (reference sequence).

The TCR originated in a human donor with melanoma. The chain uses TRBV5-5 and TRBJ2-7; D is perhaps TRBD1 (6 bases). The sequencing here drew on blood, taken from a patient treated with checkpoint blockade. As DNA, the CDR3 is TGTGCCAGCAGCTCCCTTAGGGGGAGCTCCTACGAGCAGTACTTC. Its translation is CASSSLRGSSYEQYF. Looking up the rest from reference TRBV5-5 and TRBJ2-7 gives the full variable domain: DAGVTQSPTHLIKTRGQQVTLRCSPISGHKSVSWYQQVLGQGPQFIFQYYEKEERGRGNFPDRFSARQFPNYSSELNVNALLLGDSALYLCASSSLRGSSYEQYFGPGTRLTVT.